Shown below are 25 T cell receptor beta chains from a single sample sequenced in a study of blood T cell repertoires in COVID-19. TCRdb's copy holds only in-frame clones and misses some; the assay was immunoSEQ multiplex PCR. The table lists more than 75,000 clones, about 83% of them singletons. Input material: peripheral blood. The origin of the receptors is a woman aged 65 to 85 with acute or convalescent COVID-19.

The chain recombines TRBV11-2 with TRBJ2-2, with D maybe TRBD2 (5 bases). Between the trimmed V and J ends, which lost 6 bases and 6 bases, there was a span of 14 bases. The germline V gene encodes CDR1 SGHAT and CDR2 FQNNGV. The CDR3 runs 14 residues. The DNA of the CDR3 is TGTGCCAGCAGACTAATCCCGGAGGCCGGGGAGCTGTTTTTT. This gives the protein CASRLIPEAGELFF.

This clone was observed once. V gene TRBV5-6 combines with J gene TRBJ2-2, with 15 positions matching TRBD2. CDR1 and CDR2 from the germline V gene are SGHDT and YYEEEE. The CDR3 runs 18 residues. V shed 4 bases and J 6 bases; nucleotides not matched to a gene: 10. CDR3 amino acids: CASSRRGLAGGHAGELFF. CDR3 nucleotides: TGTGCCAGCAGCCGAAGGGGACTAGCGGGAGGTCATGCCGGGGAGCTGTTTTTT.

This clone was found a few times. The chain employs TRBV3-1 (or the pseudogene TRBV3-2) and TRBJ1-5; 10 nucleotides match TRBD1. The V segment lost 1 base and the J segment 5 bases; nucleotides outside the gene matches: 2. Germline assignment: CDR1 LGHDT and CDR2 YNNKEL (reference sequence). CDR3 length equals 15 residues. The CDR3 DNA follows: TGTGCCAGCAGCCAAGTAGGGACAGGGGATCAGCCCCAGCATTTT. This codes for CASSQVGTGDQPQHF.

The chain has TRBV29-1 and TRBJ2-1; 11 bases map to TRBD2. The germline V gene encodes CDR1 SQVTM and CDR2 ANQGSEA. Trimming took 7 bases from V and 6 from J; bases not matched to a gene: 11. The CDR3 is 15 residues long. The CDR3 nucleotides are TGCAGCGCTGATGGGACTAGCGGCCCTGGCAATGAGCAGTTCTTC. Translating gives CSADGTSGPGNEQFF.

The chain carries TRBV24-1 and TRBJ2-3; a possible D gene is TRBD2 (6 bases). This CDR3 is 13 amino acids long. CDR1 KGHDR and CDR2 SFDVKD come from the germline V gene. Trimming cost V 9 bases and J 3 bases, with 12 bases left between them. The CDR3 DNA sequence: TGTGCCACCTCCCAAGGGAGGACAGATACGCAGTATTTT. It is translated as CATSQGRTDTQYF.

The J gene is TRBJ2-6, the V gene TRBV10-3, with 10 nucleotides matching TRBD2. The length of the CDR3 is 17 residues. Germline V gives CDR1 ENHRY, CDR2 SYGVKD. After removal of 10 bases from V and 4 bases from J, the junction contained 13 bases not matched to a gene. In DNA form, the CDR3 reads TGTGCCACAAAGATAAGCGGGGGGGCCGCCGGGGCCAACGTCCTGACTTTC. It codes for CATKISGGAAGANVLTF.

There are a few counts of this clone. The rearrangement uses TRBV20-1 and TRBJ1-2; the D is unclear. Between the trimmed V and J ends, which lost 5 bases and 8 bases, there was a span of 9 bases. The CDR3 runs 10 residues. The V gene's germline CDR1 is DFQATT and CDR2 SNEGSKA (reference sequence). CDR3 region: CSALPRGYTF. As DNA, the CDR3 is TGCAGTGCTTTGCCGCGCGGCTACACCTTC.

Concerning this clone: The junction shows a germline mismatch at one end, possibly a read error. The chain is built from TRBV3-1 (or the pseudogene TRBV3-2) and TRBJ1-4; D uncertain. Looked up from germline, CDR1 is LGHDT and CDR2 is YNNKEL (reference sequence). The CDR3 totals 12 residues. CDR3 bases: TGTGCCAGCAGCCACTCAAACCGGGAGATCAAATTT. Residues: CASSHSNREIKF.

CDR3 sequence (DNA): TGCGCCAGCAGCTTGGTCCGGACAGGGTTAGGTACAGATACGCAGTATTTT. Its protein product is CASSLVRTGLGTDTQYF. J is TRBJ2-3 and V is TRBV5-1, with TRBD1 identical over 8 bases. This CDR3 has 17 residues. The trim removed 0 bases at V and 3 bases at J, leaving 9 bases unmatched. Germline V gene lookup returns CDR1 SGHRS and CDR2 YFSETQ.

J is TRBJ1-2 and V is TRBV7-8, with a weak D call TRBD1 (6 bases). CDR1 SGHVS and CDR2 FQNEAQ come from the germline V gene. The CDR3 runs to 20 residues. Trimming shortened V by 7 bases and J by 1 base, and 31 bases separated the two germline ends. The CDR3 here is CASTGWDFPRLGGNNYGYTF. The CDR3 DNA is TGTGCCAGCACCGGGTGGGATTTCCCGAGGCTTGGGGGCAATAACTATGGCTACACCTTC.

This clone has a single count. The genes are TRBV5-6 and TRBJ1-1; D perhaps matches TRBD1 (5 bases). Per germline, CDR1 SGHDT and CDR2 YYEEEE. The CDR3 sequence is 11 residues long. With 6 bases removed from V and 5 bases from J, the gap between germline ends came to 8 bases. CDR3 nucleotide sequence: TGTGCCAGCACCCAGGGTACTGAAGCTTTCTTT. Protein product: CASTQGTEAFF.

The genes are TRBV10-3 and TRBJ2-1; TRBD2 aligns across 16 bases. Germline V gives CDR1 ENHRY, CDR2 SYGVKD. V shed 5 bases, J shed 0 bases, and the junction held 4 bases outside the gene matches. This CDR3 spans 18 amino acids. The DNA for the CDR3 is TGTGCCATCAGTCCGGGACTAGCGGGAGGGCCCTCCTACAATGAGCAGTTCTTC. Amino acids: CAISPGLAGGPSYNEQFF.

CDR3 DNA sequence: TGTGCCAGTACCCCACTTACTACCGGGGAGCTGTTTTTT. Translation: CASTPLTTGELFF. The chain employs TRBV19 and TRBJ2-2; D not certain. Trimming shortened V by 7 bases and J by 5 bases, and 11 bases separated the two germline ends. CDR3 length: 13 residues. Germline CDR1 and CDR2: LNHDA and SQIVND (reference sequence).

The CDR3 loop is CASSFPILTGFGGYTF. The CDR3 region has the DNA TGTGCCAGCAGTTTTCCCATCTTAACAGGGTTCGGTGGCTACACCTTC. This sequence joins TRBV28 and TRBJ1-2; maybe TRBD1 (6 bases). The CDR3 contains 16 residues. Germline CDR1 MDHEN, CDR2 SYDVKM. Trimming cost V 3 bases and J 7 bases, with 21 bases left between them.

The gene calls are TRBV19 and TRBJ2-5; 9 bases line up with TRBD2. CDR1 and CDR2 (germline): LNHDA, SQIVND (reference sequence). CDR3 length equals 16 residues. J was trimmed by 2 bases and V by 1 base; bases with no gene match: 5. The CDR3 DNA follows: TGTGCCAGTAGTATAGGGGCGGGAGGGGGACAAGAGACCCAGTACTTC. Protein: CASSIGAGGGQETQYF.

This chain uses TRBV6-2 or TRBV6-3 with TRBJ1-5; tentative D call: TRBD1 (5 bases). Germline loops: CDR1 MNHEY, CDR2 SVGEGT. The CDR3 consists of 14 residues. The germline V and J ends were trimmed by 3 bases and 2 bases, with 8 bases remaining between them. CDR3 sequence (DNA): TGTGCCAGCAGTTATGGGGGGGGCAATCAGCCCCAGCATTTT. The encoded protein is CASSYGGGNQPQHF.

This clone came up a few times. The V gene is TRBV14, the J gene TRBJ2-7; 7 bases match TRBD1. V lost 2 bases to trimming and J lost 5 bases; unmatched junction nucleotides: 9. The CDR3 sequence is 15 residues long. CDR1 and CDR2 (germline): SGHDN, FVKESK. The CDR3 protein is CASSQSDRPRDEQYV. In DNA form, the CDR3 reads TGTGCCAGCAGCCAATCGGACAGGCCAAGGGACGAGCAGTACGTC.

About this clone itself: This sample also contains other DNA sequences that code for the same CDR3. CDR3: CASSSGVLNTEAFF. DNA of the CDR3: TGTGCCAGCAGCTCAGGGGTTTTGAACACTGAAGCTTTCTTT. This chain joins TRBV7-2 and TRBJ1-1, with D possibly being TRBD1 (6 bases). The CDR3 spans 14 residues. The ends were cut back, 4 bases at V and 0 bases at J, with 9 bases in the middle. Germline CDR1 is SGHTA and CDR2 is FQGNSA. Complete variable domain (other parts from reference TRBV7-2 and TRBJ1-1): GAGVSQSPSNKVTEKGKDVELRCDPISGHTALYWYRQSLGQGLEFLIYFQGNSAPDKSGLPSDRFSAERTGGSVSTLTIQRTQQEDSAVYLCASSSGVLNTEAFFGQGTRLTVV.

The chain carries TRBV11-3 and TRBJ2-7; 9 nucleotides align to TRBD1. Germline V gene data show CDR1 as SGHNT and CDR2 as YENEEA. The CDR3 has 15 residues. The trim removed 5 bases at V and 0 bases at J, leaving 5 bases unmatched. The CDR3 spells CASSPGQGYSYEQYV. CDR3 in DNA: TGTGCCAGCAGCCCCGGACAGGGGTACTCCTACGAGCAGTACGTC.

The gene calls are TRBV6-1 and TRBJ2-2; TRBD1 is a possible D gene (6 bases). CDR3 length: 15 amino acids. Trimming took 2 bases from V and 7 from J, leaving 14 bases between them. From germline, CDR1 is MNHNS and CDR2 SASEGT. CDR3 DNA: TGTGCCAGCAGTGAAACCAGGGGCATCGGCGGGGAGCTGTTTTTT. As protein: CASSETRGIGGELFF.

CDR3 in amino acids: CASSRTGGMNTEAFF. CDR3 DNA sequence: TGTGCCAGCAGCCGGACAGGGGGCATGAACACTGAAGCTTTCTTT. This chain uses TRBV5-5 with TRBJ1-1, with 11 positions matching TRBD1. V trimming: 4 bases; J trimming: 0 bases; junction bases outside the gene matches: 2. This CDR3 region has 15 residues. Germline CDR1 reads SGHKS; CDR2 reads YYEKEE (reference sequence).

The chain links TRBV7-9 to TRBJ2-2, with 7 positions matching TRBD1. The CDR3 extends over 15 amino acids. Germline V CDR1 and CDR2: SEHNR, FQNEAQ (reference sequence). Trimming removed 6 bases from V and 5 bases from J; junction bases left unmatched: 9. Here the CDR3 reads CASSPTGVGTGELFF. CDR3 sequence (DNA): TGTGCCAGCAGTCCAACAGGGGTTGGGACCGGGGAGCTGTTTTTT.

The chain is built from TRBV19 and TRBJ1-5; TRBD1 agrees at 11 bases. V shed 3 bases and J 7 bases; nucleotides not matched to a gene: 2. There are 14 residues in the CDR3. Germline V gives CDR1 LNHDA, CDR2 SQIVND (reference sequence). The DNA for the CDR3 is TGTGCCAGTAGTATTGGGACAGGGGGGCAGCCCCAGCATTTT. Encoded protein: CASSIGTGGQPQHF.

The V call is TRBV9, the J call TRBJ2-5, with a tentative D call TRBD2 (6 bases). The V end was cut by 0 bases, the J end by 2 bases, with 14 bases between. The length of the CDR3 is 16 residues. Per germline, CDR1 SGDLS and CDR2 YYNGEE. In nucleotides, the CDR3 is TGTGCCAGCAGCGTAGAAACGGGAGCAGGACAAGAGACCCAGTACTTC. Translated: CASSVETGAGQETQYF.

V and J are TRBV19 and TRBJ1-2; D might be TRBD1 (6 bases). Germline loops: CDR1 LNHDA, CDR2 SQIVND (reference sequence). CDR3 length equals 14 residues. The V and J ends lost 10 bases and 8 bases respectively, with 23 bases between them. Here the CDR3 reads CATNQGQTLGGYTF. Here the CDR3 DNA reads TGTGCCACCAACCAAGGACAGACATTAGGGGGCTACACCTTC.